This TCR beta chain derives from a study of blood T cell repertoires in COVID-19. Study-wide context: Material from acute and convalescent COVID-19 was sourced from the United States, Italy and Spain. PBMCs, B-cell-depleted T cells, or T cells were the source of the cDNA or gDNA that made up the material.

Sequenced by immunoSEQ multiplex PCR; TCRdb stores in-frame clones only, minus some. Of more than 85,000 clones detected, roughly nine tenths appear once; the ten largest clones hold 2% to 2.5%. CDR1 and CDR2 (germline): LGHDT, YNNKEL (reference sequence). The CDR3 runs 13 residues. V was trimmed by 3 bases and J by 8 bases, leaving 13 bases between them. Material: peripheral blood. The chain recombines TRBV3-1 (or the pseudogene TRBV3-2) with TRBJ1-2; possible D gene TRBD1, 6 bases. This receptor was obtained from a middle-aged man with active COVID-19. The CDR3 reads CASSQAGGGGYTF. The CDR3 coding sequence is TGTGCCAGCAGCCAGGCTGGTGGGGGCGGCTACACCTTC.